The source of this TCR beta chain is a study of T cells in Graves' hyperthyroidism and ophthalmopathy. The germline V gene encodes CDR1 GTSNPN and CDR2 SVGIG (reference sequence). CDR3 length: 16 amino acids. Between the trimmed V and J ends, which lost 0 bases and 1 base, there was a span of 14 bases. This clonotype was detected a few times. No antigen is known for it. RNA transcripts served as the template for amplifying TCR beta CDR3 regions. An initial round of RT-PCR targeting the TCR CDR3 relied on the HTBI primer set. TCRdb passed the multiplex PCR reads through MiXCR, listing each CDR3 protein once. Of hundreds of thousands of distinct CDR3 sequences listed, roughly 13% are singletons. For ophthalmopathy patients, the Clinical Activity Score was at least 3 and the NOSPECS grade at least 4; duration was under 3 months. Points from the study as a whole: Most clonotypes that expanded in the thyroid above 0.001 also showed up in blood. The model predicted ophthalmopathy a median roughly 6.5 months before onset.

This clonotype originated in a woman in her forties with Graves' ophthalmopathy. The sample taken for sequencing was blood. The chain recombines TRBV30 with TRBJ2-3; D might be TRBD2 (6 bases). Written as DNA, the CDR3 is TGTGCCTGGAGTGTAATCCTTGCGGGACGCACAGATACGCAGTATTTT. Encoded protein: CAWSVILAGRTDTQYF.